The sequence of this T cell receptor (beta chain) was determined in a study of T cells after yellow fever vaccination (dated by TCRdb to about 2019). A note on the overall study: Libraries from fractions with low cell numbers were prepared with the SMART-Seq v4 Ultra Low Input RNA kit. Bulk PBMC replicates and cell subsets were isolated from blood drawn at multiple timepoints before and after both primary and secondary immunization. Two healthy male donors, one aged 18 to 30 and one aged 30 to 40 years, made up the cohort. To follow T-cell clones before and after primary and booster YFV17D yellow fever vaccination, bulk TCR alpha and beta repertoires were sequenced over time. What the authors observed across the whole study: A small fraction of clonotypes showed up in both the CD4 and CD8 compartments, probably as a result of convergent recombination. Because only a couple of donors were included in the study, the extent to which the findings can be generalized is limited. The secondary T-cell response was found to be weaker but faster than the primary response, with a peak reached on day 5 rather than on day 15. After the booster, most of the clones that had expanded following primary vaccination were detected again (just under 97% of CD4 and more than 85% of CD8), which suggests that memory was broadly maintained. Computational filtering was required because FACS-sorted repertoires could contain abundant contaminating clonotypes from the bulk population.

This clonotype was detected ten times or more. Its antigen is not yet known. Base qualities are not recorded, but no much larger clone differs from it by a single base. TCRdb records Illumina NovaSeq 6000 as the sequencer. Synthesis of TCR cDNA relied on 5'RACE template switching, a step that introduced a universal primer site along with unique molecular identifiers. Priming of cDNA synthesis was performed from both the TCR alpha and TCR beta constant segments. Library amplification involved two PCR steps, and the second step added sample barcodes and sequencing adapters. Sequencing of libraries was done on Illumina HiSeq 2500 (2x100 bp) or NovaSeq (2x150 bp). In the source study's methods: MIGEC handled demultiplexing of reads and collapsing into UMI consensus sequences, while MiXCR performed V(D)J alignment. Clonotypes responding to the vaccine were identified with edgeR on replicate PBMC samples, with the criteria of FDR below 0.01 and a log2 fold change above 5 up to day 15. Each bulk clonotype received a CD4 or CD8 identity based on whether the sequenced CD4 or CD8 repertoire contained that clonotype at higher abundance. The public reads were quality trimmed at Q25 with fastp and then assembled into clones with MiXCR by TCRdb, keeping productive beta chains. Duplicate CDR3 protein sequences are folded into a single record with the most common DNA and genes. The V and J calls shown here were made by TCRdb, not taken from the authors' results. The sample records approximately 250,000 distinct CDR3 sequences, about 3.5% of which are singletons. Around 19% of the sample belongs to the ten largest clones.

The CDR3, cysteine through phenylalanine, is 12 amino acids long. The entry retains the CDR3 DNA only, 36 bases that are in frame from base 1. From a lookup of the germline V gene, CDR1 and CDR2 are SGHVS and FQNEAQ. V and J lose 1 base and 8 bases, and a span of 8 bases separates them. Interpreted using the paper, the treatment or condition label stands for: live attenuated yellow fever vaccine strain. At every blood-draw timepoint, two biological replicates of bulk PBMCs were collected. PBMCs were isolated from peripheral blood using a standard Ficoll-Paque protocol. TriZol was used to extract RNA from bulk PBMCs, CD4 and CD8 fractions, and dextramer-positive and dextramer-negative fractions.

The sequenced sample was PBMCs, obtained 15 days after the yellow fever booster vaccination. The chain is made from TRBV7-8 and TRBJ1-2; a tentative D match to TRBD1 spans 6 bases. The TCR sequence derives from a man in his late teens or twenties who received the YFV17D yellow fever vaccine. The CDR3 here reads CASSLGQAGYTF. In nucleotide form, the sequence is TGTGCCAGCAGCTTAGGACAGGCGGGCTACACCTTC.